The 17 T cell receptor beta chains reported below all come from one sample, sequenced in a study of blood T cells in healthy people across ages. A second PCR, run for about 6 to 11 cycles, used a sample-barcoded 5' primer plus a J-beta primer mix. MiXCR, applied by TCRdb to the 5' RACE reads, yields one record per CDR3 protein. Found here are approximately 1.5 million distinct CDR3 sequences, around 35% of them singletons; the top ten hold about 11%. Sequencing used blood. The receptor source for this set is a woman aged 25-40 years in good health.

The V gene is TRBV6-2 or TRBV6-3, the J gene TRBJ1-2, with a weak D call TRBD1 (6 bases). V lost 4 bases and J lost 8, with 17 bases in between. CDR1 MNHEY and CDR2 SVGEGT come from the germline V gene. This CDR3 spans 14 amino acids. The CDR3 protein is CASSSTGSGWGYTF. CDR3 DNA sequence: TGTGCCAGCAGTTCCACAGGGTCGGGTTGGGGCTACACCTTC.

The rearrangement joins TRBV18 to TRBJ2-6; D gene unclear. Between the trimmed V and J ends, which lost 6 bases and 0 bases, there was a span of 12 bases. Germline CDR1 and CDR2: KGHSH and LQKENI. This CDR3 comprises 16 residues. CDR3 nucleotides: TGTGCCAGCTCCCATGGCCCGCGCTCTGGGGCCAACGTCCTGACTTTC. Its translation: CASSHGPRSGANVLTF.

This chain joins TRBV25-1 and TRBJ2-4; D is unresolved. The end of the DNA aligns better with TRBJ2-7, so the J call may be wrong. From germline, CDR1 is MGHDK and CDR2 SYGVNS. This CDR3 is built from 12 residues. The CDR3 loop reads CASAGLTHEQYF. The CDR3, as DNA: TGTGCCTCCGCAGGCCTGACCCACGAGCAGTACTTC.

V gene TRBV9 combines with J gene TRBJ2-1; TRBD2 aligns across 13 bases. The CDR3 has 16 amino acids. J gave up 9 bases and V 2 bases, and 8 bases lay outside the gene matches. Germline CDR1 SGDLS, CDR2 YYNGEE. This CDR3 reads CASSVSTSGRAIEQFF. CDR3 nucleotide sequence: TGTGCCAGCAGCGTCAGCACTAGCGGGAGGGCCATTGAGCAGTTCTTC.

This clonotype has just a few counts. The rearrangement joins TRBV29-1 to TRBJ1-2; 9 bases align to TRBD1. Unmatched junction bases numbered 8, after V lost 4 bases and J lost 2 bases. The CDR3 runs to 15 residues. CDR1 and CDR2 (germline): SQVTM, ANQGSEA. CDR3 protein: CSVVGTGGSNYGYTF. As DNA, the CDR3 is TGCAGCGTTGTAGGAACAGGGGGCTCGAACTATGGCTACACCTTC.

This clonotype was observed a handful of times. V and J are TRBV7-9 and TRBJ1-1, with a weak D call TRBD1 (5 bases). This CDR3 is built from 16 residues. Between the trimmed V and J ends, which lost 0 bases and 1 base, there was a span of 12 bases. Germline V gene lookup returns CDR1 SEHNR and CDR2 FQNEAQ (reference sequence). The CDR3 nucleotides are TGTGCCAGCAGCTTAGCGCTGGGGGTTCCGAACACTGAAGCTTTCTTT. Its translation: CASSLALGVPNTEAFF.

The rearrangement uses TRBV5-6 and TRBJ1-1; D not certain. CDR3 length: 14 residues. The V end was cut by 2 bases, the J end by 4 bases, with 12 bases between. CDR1 and CDR2 (germline): SGHDT, YYEEEE. For the CDR3, the DNA is TGTGCCAGCAGCTTTTTAGCGGCAGCCACTGAAGCTTTCTTT. Its translation is CASSFLAAATEAFF.

This clonotype was seen a handful of times. The V and J genes are TRBV4-1 and TRBJ2-4; D assignment may be TRBD1 or TRBD2 (7 bases each). The better agreement between TRBJ2-7 and the DNA end casts doubt on the J call. CDR3 length: 15 residues. The germline V gene encodes CDR1 MGHRA and CDR2 YSYEKL. The CDR3 region is CASSQGQGGDDEQYF. The DNA of the CDR3 is TGCGCCAGCAGCCAAGGCCAGGGGGGGGACGACGAGCAGTACTTC.

Of note for this clonotype: At one end the junction does not follow the germline gene, possibly because of a read error. This chain connects TRBV5-1 to TRBJ2-3, with 8 nucleotides matching TRBD2. Looked up from germline, CDR1 is SGHRS and CDR2 is YFSETQ. This CDR3 is 15 amino acids long. The CDR3 sequence: CASSFSGASTDTRYF. As DNA, the CDR3 is TGCGCCAGCAGCTTTAGCGGGGCTAGCACAGATACGCGGTATTTT.

V is TRBV29-1 and J is TRBJ1-2; D call uncertain. The germline gives CDR1 SQVTM, CDR2 ANQGSEA. Trimming cost V 1 base and J 4 bases, with 10 bases left between them. The CDR3 has 13 residues. The CDR3 spells CSVEGRSGYGYTF. For the CDR3, the DNA is TGCAGCGTTGAAGGCAGAAGCGGCTATGGCTACACCTTC.

Only a few counts were recorded for this clonotype. The chain couples TRBV20-1 to TRBJ1-5; D call uncertain. The germline V gene has CDR1 DFQATT and CDR2 SNEGSKA (reference sequence). The V end lost 0 bases, the J end lost 9 bases, and 9 bases lay between the germline ends. This CDR3 spans 12 amino acids. DNA of the CDR3: TGCAGTGCTAGAGATCAAGCGGGGCCCCAGCATTTT. Translation gives CSARDQAGPQHF.

This clonotype came up once. The chain is built from TRBV5-1 and TRBJ2-1, with 9 nucleotides matching TRBD1. The end of the DNA is better explained by TRBJ2-7, so the J call may be wrong. This CDR3 comprises 14 residues. Germline V lookup: CDR1 SGHRS, CDR2 YFSETQ. CDR3 residues: CASSATGQGCEQYF. The CDR3 coding sequence is TGCGCCAGCAGCGCAACCGGACAGGGGTGCGAGCAGTACTTC.

In this sample, this clonotype turned up a few times. The chain uses TRBV11-2 and TRBJ1-1; tentative D call: TRBD1 (6 bases). Germline V gene sequence: CDR1 SGHAT, CDR2 FQNNGV. The CDR3 sequence is 15 residues long. V shed 4 bases and J shed 6 bases, with 18 bases lying between them. The CDR3 region is CASSSGLRGGAEAFF. DNA for the CDR3: TGTGCCAGCAGCTCCGGCCTCAGGGGAGGGGCTGAAGCTTTCTTT.

This clonotype has a handful of counts. This chain connects TRBV5-1 to TRBJ2-7; D remains unclear. Germline CDR1 and CDR2: SGHRS and YFSETQ. The CDR3 is made up of 13 amino acids. Deletions cut 4 bases from V and 2 bases from J, with 10 bases between. DNA for the CDR3: TGCGCCAGCAGCCCAAGTATCCCCTACGAGCAGTACTTC. This encodes CASSPSIPYEQYF.

This chain joins TRBV7-9 and TRBJ1-6; no clear D gene. CDR3 length equals 10 residues. Germline V CDR1 and CDR2: SEHNR, FQNEAQ (reference sequence). The V gene lost 3 bases and the J gene lost 13 bases, with 4 bases spanning the gap. The CDR3 loop is CASSFNPLHF. The DNA for the CDR3 is TGTGCCAGCAGCTTTAACCCCCTCCACTTT. Looking up the rest from reference TRBV7-9 and TRBJ1-6 gives the full variable domain: DTGVSQNPRHKITKRGQNVTFRCDPISEHNRLYWYRQTLGQGPEFLTYFQNEAQLEKSRLLSDRFSAERPKGSFSTLEIQRTEQGDSAMYLCASSFNPLHFGNGTRLTVT.

This rearrangement joins TRBV10-3 to TRBJ2-2; 7 bases are shared with TRBD2. Trimming removed 8 bases from V and 2 bases from J; junction bases left unmatched: 8. CDR1 and CDR2 (germline): ENHRY, SYGVKD. This CDR3 has 15 amino acids. The CDR3 loop is CAIGAGVINTGELFF. In nucleotides, the CDR3 is TGTGCCATCGGTGCGGGAGTAATTAACACCGGGGAGCTGTTTTTT.

The CDR3 DNA is TGTGCCAGCAGGAATCAGGGCCACGAGCAGTACTTC. It codes for CASRNQGHEQYF. V is TRBV6-1 and J is TRBJ2-7; D is perhaps TRBD1 (5 bases). Germline loops: CDR1 MNHNS, CDR2 SASEGT. V lost 6 bases, J lost 5 bases, and 11 bases lay in between. The CDR3 loop spans 12 amino acids.